The 27 T cell receptor beta chains listed next were all sequenced from one sample in a study of blood T cell repertoires in COVID-19. The method was immunoSEQ multiplex PCR; TCRdb's version includes in-frame clones alone and lacks a portion of them. The sample consists of about 190,000 clones, 70% to 80% of them appearing once. The sequencing input was peripheral blood. The receptors stem from a woman in her 50s with acute or convalescent COVID-19.

V gene TRBV6-5 combines with J gene TRBJ1-1; no definite D call. Looked up from germline, CDR1 is MNHEY and CDR2 is SVGAGI. V lost 4 bases and J 7 bases, leaving 10 bases between the germline ends. The CDR3 has 12 residues. CDR3: CASSFGRGEAFF. The CDR3, as DNA: TGTGCCAGCAGTTTCGGACGGGGTGAAGCTTTCTTT.

This clone turned up a few times. The CDR3 region is CASSQSWTGYEKLFF. In DNA, the CDR3 is TGTGCCAGCAGCCAATCGTGGACAGGGTATGAAAAACTGTTTTTT. This chain joins TRBV16 and TRBJ1-4; TRBD1 agrees at 8 bases. This CDR3 has 15 residues. From germline, CDR1 is KGHSY and CDR2 FQNENV. V dropped 0 bases and J dropped 6; count of bases not matched to a gene: 3.

This clone was seen only once. The V gene is TRBV7-2, the J gene TRBJ2-7; TRBD2 might be the D (5 bases). Trimming cost V 3 bases and J 5 bases, with 14 bases left between them. CDR1 is SGHTA, CDR2 FQGNSA, per germline. The CDR3 consists of 14 residues. The CDR3 nucleotides are TGTGCCAGCAGCTTCGAGAGGGCCAAGAACGAGCAGTACTTC. Protein product: CASSFERAKNEQYF.

The V gene is TRBV20-1, the J gene TRBJ1-1; D call uncertain. Trimming removed 6 bases at V and 3 bases at J, with 8 bases between. Germline V gene sequence: CDR1 DFQATT, CDR2 SNEGSKA (reference sequence). CDR3 length equals 11 residues. CDR3 residues: CSATVYTEAFF. CDR3 in DNA: TGCAGTGCCACGGTATACACTGAAGCTTTCTTT.

The chain couples TRBV28 to TRBJ1-3, with no clear D. CDR1 is MDHEN, CDR2 SYDVKM, per germline. The germline V and J ends were trimmed by 6 bases and 3 bases, with 15 bases remaining between them. CDR3 length: 15 amino acids. CDR3 in amino acids: CASSPTDHFGNTIYF. The CDR3 nucleotides are TGTGCCAGCAGCCCCACCGATCACTTTGGAAACACCATATATTTT.

The CDR3 reads CSVSVRQGARETQYF. The CDR3 coding sequence is TGCAGCGTCTCCGTTAGACAGGGCGCTAGAGAGACCCAGTACTTC. The chain has TRBV29-1 and TRBJ2-5; 7 nucleotides match TRBD1. V shed 6 bases and J 4 bases; nucleotides not matched to a gene: 14. The CDR3 contains 15 residues. Germline CDR1 and CDR2: SQVTM and ANQGSEA.

This rearrangement joins TRBV16 to TRBJ2-7, with D maybe TRBD1 (5 bases). Trimming removed 3 bases at V and 2 bases at J, with 17 bases between. This CDR3 comprises 16 residues. Germline V lookup: CDR1 KGHSY, CDR2 FQNENV. CDR3 DNA sequence: TGTGCCAGCAGCCACGCTATAGGGGTATGGACCTACGAGCAGTACTTC. Residues: CASSHAIGVWTYEQYF.

V is TRBV20-1 and J is TRBJ2-7; D is perhaps TRBD1 (5 bases). The CDR3 is 11 residues long. V lost 5 bases to trimming and J lost 11 bases, with 16 bases between them. Germline loops: CDR1 DFQATT, CDR2 SNEGSKA (reference sequence). The CDR3 DNA follows: TGCAGTGCTGTTCAGCAGACAGTGGAGTACTTC. This gives the protein CSAVQQTVEYF.

This clone was counted once. V and J are TRBV6-5 and TRBJ1-5; possible D gene TRBD1, 6 bases. Per the germline V gene, CDR1 is MNHEY and CDR2 is SVGAGI. This CDR3 has 15 amino acids. The V gene lost 0 bases and the J gene lost 7 bases, with 13 bases spanning the gap. This chain's CDR3 is CASSYSKGDEQPQHF. CDR3 in DNA: TGTGCCAGCAGTTACTCGAAGGGGGACGAACAGCCCCAGCATTTT.

This chain joins TRBV14 and TRBJ1-1, with D uncertain. This CDR3 has 15 residues. The V gene's germline CDR1 is SGHDN and CDR2 FVKESK. The V end lost 3 bases, the J end lost 6 bases, and 17 bases lay between the germline ends. The CDR3: CASSHTRGGMAEAFF. CDR3 nucleotide sequence: TGTGCCAGCAGCCACACCCGTGGAGGGATGGCTGAAGCTTTCTTT.

The chain links TRBV6-2 or TRBV6-3 to TRBJ2-3; possible D gene TRBD2, 6 bases. Trimming removed 6 bases from V and 3 bases from J, with 19 bases in between. The CDR3 length is 16 residues. CDR1 is MNHEY and CDR2 is SVGEGT in the germline V gene. In DNA, the CDR3 is TGTGCCAGCAGCCGACTACTAGCAGCATTAACAGATACGCAGTATTTT. Translation: CASSRLLAALTDTQYF.

This clone was picked up a small number of times. The V gene is TRBV7-8, the J gene TRBJ1-1; D is perhaps TRBD1 (6 bases). V lost 6 bases to trimming and J lost 5 bases, with 19 bases between them. CDR1 SGHVS and CDR2 FQNEAQ come from the germline V gene. The CDR3 is made up of 15 amino acids. The CDR3 spells CASSKQGRGSTEAFF. The CDR3 nucleotides read TGTGCCAGCAGTAAACAGGGCAGGGGAAGTACTGAAGCTTTCTTT.

The chain uses TRBV30 and TRBJ1-3; D unclear. Germline V lookup: CDR1 GTSNPN, CDR2 SVGIG (reference sequence). Between the trimmed V and J ends, which lost 0 bases and 0 bases, there was a span of 6 bases. This CDR3 is 14 amino acids long. The DNA of the CDR3 is TGTGCCTGGAGTGTACAGAGCTCTGGAAACACCATATATTTT. Amino acids: CAWSVQSSGNTIYF.

This chain connects TRBV11-2 to TRBJ2-3; D is uncertain. V gave up 6 bases and J gave up 1 base, with 8 bases separating them. The CDR3 extends over 13 amino acids. Per germline, CDR1 SGHAT and CDR2 FQNNGV. The CDR3 nucleotides read TGTGCCAGCAGAAGAGGCGGCACAGATACGCAGTATTTT. Amino acids: CASRRGGTDTQYF.

The chain recombines TRBV7-2 with TRBJ1-2, with 8 bases lining up with TRBD1. With V trimmed by 2 bases and J by 8 bases, 13 bases remained unmatched. The CDR3 is made up of 16 amino acids. CDR1 SGHTA and CDR2 FQGNSA come from the germline V gene. The CDR3 bases are TGTGCCAGCAGCTTAACCTCAGGGGGCAGGAATAAGGGCTACACCTTC. Protein sequence: CASSLTSGGRNKGYTF.

The chain employs TRBV15 and TRBJ2-7; D is ambiguous. CDR3 length: 13 residues. Germline CDR1 is LNHNV and CDR2 is YYDKDF (reference sequence). The ends were cut back, 0 bases at V and 3 bases at J, with 6 bases in the middle. CDR3 loop: CATSRDGLYEQYF. CDR3 in DNA: TGTGCCACCAGCAGAGATGGGCTCTACGAGCAGTACTTC.

The gene calls are TRBV7-2 and TRBJ2-1; 7 nucleotides agree with TRBD2. Germline CDR1 is SGHTA and CDR2 is FQGNSA. V was pared by 3 bases and J by 5 bases, with 7 bases of the junction left unmatched. The CDR3 loop spans 15 amino acids. The CDR3 nucleotides read TGTGCCAGCAGCTTGCAAAGCGGGAATGACAATGAGCAGTTCTTC. This translates into CASSLQSGNDNEQFF.

This chain joins TRBV3-1 (or the pseudogene TRBV3-2) and TRBJ1-1; D uncertain. Trimming shortened V by 3 bases and J by 0 bases, and 17 bases separated the two germline ends. The CDR3 is 17 residues long. Germline lookup yields CDR1 LGHDT and CDR2 YNNKEL (reference sequence). The CDR3 DNA sequence: TGTGCCAGCAGCCAGGGCGTACTGAGGGTGATGAACACTGAAGCTTTCTTT. Protein: CASSQGVLRVMNTEAFF.

This clone was observed a handful of times. This rearrangement joins TRBV3-1 (or the pseudogene TRBV3-2) to TRBJ2-3; no clear D gene. Germline CDR1 is LGHDT and CDR2 is YNNKEL (reference sequence). This CDR3 is built from 17 residues. V lost 4 bases and J lost 4, with 21 bases in between. The CDR3 region has the DNA TGTGCCAGCAGCCCGACGACCTTTAGAGGTAGCTCAGATACGCAGTATTTT. Translation gives CASSPTTFRGSSDTQYF.

This chain joins TRBV6-5 and TRBJ1-1; 7 bases agree with TRBD1. This CDR3 is built from 14 residues. CDR1 is MNHEY, CDR2 SVGAGI, per germline. V lost 4 bases to trimming and J lost 5 bases; unmatched junction nucleotides: 7. In nucleotides, the CDR3 is TGTGCCAGCAGTTGGGAAACAGGGGTGACTGAAGCTTTCTTT. It encodes CASSWETGVTEAFF.

The chain uses TRBV28 and TRBJ1-5, with D hard to call. The V end lost 5 bases, the J end lost 1 base, and 12 bases lay between the germline ends. Germline V gives CDR1 MDHEN, CDR2 SYDVKM. This CDR3 spans 15 amino acids. CDR3 coding DNA: TGTGCCAGCAGTGCCACCGGGTGGAGCAATCAGCCCCAGCATTTT. Amino acids: CASSATGWSNQPQHF.

V usage is TRBV7-6 and J usage is TRBJ2-1; the match to TRBD1 covers 7 bases. Germline assignment: CDR1 SGHVS and CDR2 FNYEAQ. The CDR3 is made up of 15 amino acids. V was pared by 4 bases and J by 2 bases, with 5 bases of the junction left unmatched. CDR3 region: CASSSGTAAYNEQFF. DNA of the CDR3: TGTGCCAGCAGCTCCGGGACAGCAGCCTACAATGAGCAGTTCTTC.

The rearrangement uses TRBV7-9 and TRBJ2-7, with 10 bases aligning to TRBD1. The CDR3 extends over 15 amino acids. CDR1 and CDR2 (germline): SEHNR, FQNEAQ (reference sequence). V was pared by 8 bases and J by 2 bases, with 9 bases of the junction left unmatched. CDR3 residues: CASDQGQGGPYEQYF. The CDR3 DNA follows: TGTGCCAGCGACCAAGGACAGGGGGGCCCCTACGAGCAGTACTTC.

This clone has only one observation. This rearrangement joins TRBV28 to TRBJ2-7; TRBD2 agrees at 10 bases. Germline V gives CDR1 MDHEN, CDR2 SYDVKM. With V trimmed by 6 bases and J by 7 bases, 12 bases remained unmatched. The CDR3 sequence is 15 residues long. CDR3 sequence reads: CASRTGLAARGEQYF. CDR3 bases: TGTGCCAGCAGAACTGGACTAGCGGCAAGGGGGGAGCAGTACTTC.

The chain uses TRBV5-1 and TRBJ2-3, with D maybe TRBD2 (6 bases). Germline assignment: CDR1 SGHRS and CDR2 YFSETQ. V lost 0 bases and J 2 bases, leaving 16 bases between the germline ends. This CDR3 spans 17 amino acids. This CDR3 is CASSLEGTSLNTDTQYF. The CDR3 coding sequence is TGCGCCAGCAGCTTGGAAGGGACTTCCCTGAACACAGATACGCAGTATTTT. Supplemented by reference TRBV5-1 and TRBJ2-3, the full variable domain reads KAGVTQTPRYLIKTRGQQVTLSCSPISGHRSVSWYQQTPGQGLQFLFEYFSETQRNKGNFPGRFSGRQFSNSRSEMNVSTLELGDSALYLCASSLEGTSLNTDTQYFGPGTRLTVL.

The gene calls are TRBV19 and TRBJ1-1; tentatively, D is TRBD1 (5 bases). Trimming pared 4 bases from V and 3 bases from J, leaving 15 bases between. Germline assignment: CDR1 LNHDA and CDR2 SQIVND (reference sequence). The CDR3 runs 15 residues. CDR3 sequence: CASSTRAGRDTEAFF. The DNA of the CDR3 is TGTGCCAGTAGTACAAGGGCAGGGAGGGACACTGAAGCTTTCTTT.

This clone came up once. The rearrangement uses TRBV23-1 and TRBJ2-2; maybe TRBD1 (6 bases). TRBV23-1 is assigned to the ORF class and has an uncertain function. This CDR3 is 15 amino acids long. Trimming pared 2 bases from V and 3 bases from J, leaving 10 bases between. Here the CDR3 reads CASSQGGADTGELFF. CDR3 coding DNA: TGCGCCAGCAGTCAAGGGGGCGCGGACACCGGGGAGCTGTTTTTT.